This is a list of T cell receptor beta chains from one sample in a study of blood T cell repertoires in COVID-19. TCRdb's table, derived via immunoSEQ multiplex PCR, lists solely in-frame clones and lacks some. The profile shows roughly 150,000 clones, 86% of them singletons. The material sequenced was PBMCs or T cells enriched from blood (not recorded which). These receptor sequences come from a man aged 50 or older who had recovered from COVID-19. CDR3s leave out the opening cysteine and the closing phenylalanine or tryptophan. Fields, in order: V gene, D gene, clone size, J gene, CDR3 protein. The D gene is left open where the match is weak. A row's size may be missing; if present it is once, few, many or a size class.

>TRBV19|TRBD1|-|TRBJ1-2
ASSIRGPKAYGYT
>TRBV19|-|-|TRBJ1-5
ASSISLNQPQH
>TRBV7-6|TRBD2|-|TRBJ2-3
ASSYGTSVVADTQY
>TRBV19|TRBD1|few|TRBJ2-1
ASSINRGNEQF
>TRBV11-2|TRBD2|-|TRBJ2-1
ASSLTSGVSSYNEQF
>TRBV27|-|-|TRBJ2-2
ASSLRGIRGRDTGELF
>TRBV6-5|TRBD1|-|TRBJ1-6
ASSYTGQGSPLH
>TRBV7-3|-|-|TRBJ2-7
ASSLGSGGIYEQY
>TRBV4-3|-|-|TRBJ2-2
ASSQAYELNTGELF
>TRBV27|TRBD1|-|TRBJ1-5
ASSFGPVGTGSNQPQH
>TRBV19|TRBD1|-|TRBJ1-4
ASSYTGQGDEKLF
>TRBV15|TRBD2|-|TRBJ2-1
ATSRDRGLAGYNEQF
>TRBV28|TRBD1|-|TRBJ1-5
ASRWTGGDQPQH
>TRBV3-1/TRBV3-2|TRBD1|-|TRBJ1-2
ASSQAAGQSHGYT
>TRBV30|-|-|TRBJ1-2
AWSIGGGYT
>TRBV5-1|-|-|TRBJ1-2
ASSSQPGNYGYT
>TRBV6-6|-|-|TRBJ1-5
ASSYDRYSNQPQH
>TRBV28|TRBD1|-|TRBJ1-2
ASTIGVGRGRYYGYT
>TRBV28|TRBD1|-|TRBJ1-1
ASSLGTGGEAEAF
>TRBV7-2|-|-|TRBJ2-3
ASSLATSTDTQY
>TRBV11-2|TRBD2|-|TRBJ2-1
ASSLWTRDNEQF
>TRBV12-3/TRBV12-4|TRBD1|-|TRBJ2-1
ASGQGWYNEQF
>TRBV9|TRBD1|-|TRBJ1-6
ASQRTGNNNSPLH
>TRBV6-2/TRBV6-3|-|-|TRBJ1-6
ASTPVRTDTNSPLH
>TRBV2|TRBD2|-|TRBJ2-4
ASKAGARVY
>TRBV6-5|TRBD1|once|TRBJ1-5
ASMRTGNQPQH
>TRBV7-2|-|-|TRBJ2-5
ASSLSAIPATPRETQY
>TRBV30|TRBD1|-|TRBJ1-5
AWSPGTGGNQPQH
>TRBV4-1|TRBD1|-|TRBJ1-2
ASSQDVRDRGRQGYT
>TRBV3-1/TRBV3-2|-|-|TRBJ1-4
ASSPQGNEKLF
>TRBV5-1|-|-|TRBJ2-1
ASSLTTTLDEQF
>TRBV7-2|-|-|TRBJ2-7
ASSPASGGYEQY
>TRBV19|TRBD2|-|TRBJ2-1
ASSLIAGLYNEQF
>TRBV5-4|-|-|TRBJ1-1
ASSLDRANTEAF
>TRBV6-4|-|once|TRBJ1-1
ASGLLNTEAF
>TRBV7-2|-|-|TRBJ2-7
ASSLVLGTYEQY
>TRBV7-2|TRBD2|-|TRBJ2-1
ASSSPKTAGGRAGNEQF
>TRBV4-3|-|-|TRBJ1-3
ASSRTRTDYSGNTIY
>TRBV27|TRBD2|-|TRBJ2-5
ACDSPGTSGKETQY
>TRBV4-2|-|-|TRBJ1-2
ASSLRDLPSDYGYT
>TRBV2|-|-|TRBJ2-5
ASSSRGTTKETQY
>TRBV5-1|-|-|TRBJ1-1
ASTSEPQNTEAF
>TRBV5-4|TRBD1|few|TRBJ1-2
ASSIPSGGAYGYT
>TRBV27|TRBD1|once|TRBJ2-4
ASSFNRGNIQY
>TRBV4-2|-|-|TRBJ1-5
ASSQAGGGHLPQPQH
>TRBV6-2/TRBV6-3|-|-|TRBJ1-4
ASSGGAEEKLF
>TRBV4-3|TRBD2|-|TRBJ2-2
ASSRKIGGDTGELF
>TRBV7-2|-|-|TRBJ1-1
ASSWVGRGTEAF
>TRBV4-1|-|-|TRBJ1-1
ASSPPSGQGSPTF
>TRBV27|-|few|TRBJ2-2
ASSLQGTGELF
>TRBV7-9|-|-|TRBJ2-7
ASSPRDGSYEQY
>TRBV7-2|TRBD1|-|TRBJ1-6
ASSRTGRSPLH
>TRBV9|-|once|TRBJ1-2
ASSVDQGTYGYT
>TRBV7-3|TRBD1|-|TRBJ1-1
ASSVQGGLNTEAF
>TRBV18|-|-|TRBJ2-7
ASSRKRPVSGEQY
>TRBV30|-|-|TRBJ1-6
AWSPHTGSSYNSPLH
>TRBV20-1|-|-|TRBJ1-1
SASLRYPNTEAF
>TRBV5-4|-|-|TRBJ1-4
ASSLDGLTTNEKLF